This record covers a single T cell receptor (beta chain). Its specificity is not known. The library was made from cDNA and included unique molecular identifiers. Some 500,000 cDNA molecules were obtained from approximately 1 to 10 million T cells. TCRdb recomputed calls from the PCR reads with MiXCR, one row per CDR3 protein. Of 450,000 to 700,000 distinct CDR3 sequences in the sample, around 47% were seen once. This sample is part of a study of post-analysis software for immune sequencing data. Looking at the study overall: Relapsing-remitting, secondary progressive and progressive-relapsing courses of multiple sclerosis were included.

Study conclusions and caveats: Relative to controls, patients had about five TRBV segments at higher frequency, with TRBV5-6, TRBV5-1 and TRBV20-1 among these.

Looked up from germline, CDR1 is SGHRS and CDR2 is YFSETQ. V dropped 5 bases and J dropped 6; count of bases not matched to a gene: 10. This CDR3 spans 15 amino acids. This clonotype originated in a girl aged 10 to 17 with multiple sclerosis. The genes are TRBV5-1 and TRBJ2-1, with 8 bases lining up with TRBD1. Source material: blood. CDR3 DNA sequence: TGCGCCAGCAGAGGAACGGGACAGGAACTCAATGAGCAGTTCTTC. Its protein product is CASRGTGQELNEQFF.